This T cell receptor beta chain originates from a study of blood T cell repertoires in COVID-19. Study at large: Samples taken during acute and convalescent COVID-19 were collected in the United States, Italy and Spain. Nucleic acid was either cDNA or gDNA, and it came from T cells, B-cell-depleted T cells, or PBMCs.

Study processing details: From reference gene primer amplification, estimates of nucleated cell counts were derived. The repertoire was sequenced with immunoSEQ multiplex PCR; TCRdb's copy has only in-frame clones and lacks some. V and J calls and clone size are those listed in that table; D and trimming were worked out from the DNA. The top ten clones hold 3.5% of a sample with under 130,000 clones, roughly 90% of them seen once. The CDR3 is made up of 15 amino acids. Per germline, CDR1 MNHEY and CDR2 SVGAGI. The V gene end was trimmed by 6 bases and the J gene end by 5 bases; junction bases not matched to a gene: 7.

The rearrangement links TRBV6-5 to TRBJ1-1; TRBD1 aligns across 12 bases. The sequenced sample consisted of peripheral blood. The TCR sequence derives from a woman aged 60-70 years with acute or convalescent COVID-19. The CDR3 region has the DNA TGTGCCAGCAGAACGGGACAGGGGGCAAGGACTGAAGCTTTCTTT. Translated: CASRTGQGARTEAFF.